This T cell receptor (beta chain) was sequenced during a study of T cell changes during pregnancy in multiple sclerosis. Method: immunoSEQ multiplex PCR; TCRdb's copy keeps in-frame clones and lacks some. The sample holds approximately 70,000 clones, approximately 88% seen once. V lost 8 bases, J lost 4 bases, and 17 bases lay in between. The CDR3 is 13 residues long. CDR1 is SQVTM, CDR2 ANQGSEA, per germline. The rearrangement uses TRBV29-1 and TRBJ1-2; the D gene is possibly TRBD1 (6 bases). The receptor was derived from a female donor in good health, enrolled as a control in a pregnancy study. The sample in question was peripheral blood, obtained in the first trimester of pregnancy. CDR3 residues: CSLTQDRPYGYTF. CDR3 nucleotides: TGCAGCCTAACTCAGGACAGACCCTATGGCTACACCTTC.